This entry features one T cell receptor beta chain sequence. The data were taken from a study of blood T cell repertoires in COVID-19. About the research overall: In each case, the material was cDNA or gDNA derived from T cells, B-cell-depleted T cells, or PBMCs.

Assay: immunoSEQ multiplex PCR; the TCRdb copy retains only in-frame clones and omits some. Of about 260,000 clones in the sample, around 88% were seen once. Those who participated ranged in age from 18 to 89 years and resided in around 22 US areas. This sequence originates from a woman aged 35 to 49 with acute COVID-19. Sequencing input: PBMCs or T cells enriched from blood (not recorded which).

The CDR3 sequence: CAISEDPTTYEQYF. The CDR3, as DNA: TGTGCCATCAGTGAGGACCCAACTACTTACGAGCAGTACTTC. The chain employs TRBV10-3 and TRBJ2-7; no clear D gene. The V gene's germline CDR1 is ENHRY and CDR2 SYGVKD. The CDR3 covers 14 residues. Trimming pared 2 bases from V and 4 bases from J, leaving 12 bases between.